Each of the 32 T cell receptor beta chains below was sequenced from the same sample in a study of shared clonotypes between healthy human individuals. Only in-frame clones appear in the TCRdb table, and some are missing; sequencing was by immunoSEQ multiplex PCR. The sample holds about 1.1 million clones, approximately 80% seen once. Sequenced input: memory CD4+ T cells from PBMCs. Subset indicated: CD45RA-negative fraction. Source of these receptors: a man aged 18 to 35 in good health. Some clones in this sample may be carry-over from other donors' samples.

This clone was seen only once. The J gene is TRBJ2-7, the V gene TRBV6-6; D assignment may be TRBD1 or TRBD2 (5 bases each). There are 15 residues in the CDR3. The V gene's germline CDR1 is MNHNY and CDR2 SVGAGI (reference sequence). Trimming took off 0 bases at V and 2 bases at J, with 11 bases between the two ends. The CDR3, as DNA: TGTGCCAGCAGTTACTCAGGGACGCGCCCCTACGAGCAGTACTTC. Its protein product is CASSYSGTRPYEQYF.

The CDR3 here is CASSSGGGDTYEQYF. CDR3 DNA: TGTGCCAGTAGCTCGGGTGGAGGCGATACCTACGAGCAGTACTTC. The chain carries TRBV19 and TRBJ2-7; tentative D call: TRBD2 (5 bases). CDR3 size: 15 residues. With 6 bases removed from V and 2 bases from J, the gap between germline ends came to 17 bases. Germline V gene lookup returns CDR1 LNHDA and CDR2 SQIVND (reference sequence).

The chain links TRBV18 to TRBJ2-1; 9 bases align to TRBD2. The junction had 6 bases not matched to a gene; V was cut back by 2 bases and J by 4 bases. Germline CDR1 KGHSH, CDR2 LQKENI. The CDR3 loop spans 16 amino acids. In DNA form, the CDR3 reads TGTGCCAGCTCACCATCGATAGCGGGAGTTTACAATGAGCAGTTCTTC. It yields the protein CASSPSIAGVYNEQFF.

This rearrangement joins TRBV10-3 to TRBJ1-1, with 8 bases aligning to TRBD1. The V segment lost 5 bases and the J segment 4 bases; nucleotides outside the gene matches: 6. The CDR3 is 14 amino acids. From germline, CDR1 is ENHRY and CDR2 SYGVKD. The CDR3 here is CAISSGQGGTEAFF. The CDR3 DNA follows: TGTGCCATCAGTAGCGGACAGGGAGGCACTGAAGCTTTCTTT.

V and J are TRBV27 and TRBJ2-6, with 8 positions matching TRBD2. Unmatched junction bases numbered 6, after V lost 2 bases and J lost 3 bases. CDR1 MNHEY and CDR2 SMNVEV come from the germline V gene (reference sequence). This CDR3 is built from 17 residues. The CDR3 loop reads CASSLRGGRVGANVLTF. CDR3 coding DNA: TGTGCCAGCAGTTTACGGGGGGGGAGAGTTGGGGCCAACGTCCTGACTTTC.

With respect to this clone: Only one base separates this from a far larger clonotype, so it likely reflects a read error. Other nucleotide sequences from this sample produce the same CDR3. V is TRBV20-1 and J is TRBJ1-1, with D hard to call. Germline CDR1 and CDR2: DFQATT and SNEGSKA (reference sequence). The CDR3 length is 11 residues. The CDR3 region is CSASKNTEAFF. Here the CDR3 DNA reads TGCAGTGCTAGTAAGAACACTGAGGCTTTCTTT.

The chain couples TRBV5-1 to TRBJ2-7; the D gene is possibly TRBD1 (6 bases). Trimming removed 4 bases at V and 2 bases at J, with 10 bases between. The CDR3 spans 13 residues. Germline V CDR1 and CDR2: SGHRS, YFSETQ. The CDR3 region is CASSQDRTYEQYF. The DNA of the CDR3 is TGCGCCAGCAGCCAAGACAGGACCTACGAGCAGTACTTC.

This rearrangement joins TRBV5-8 to TRBJ2-5; 11 nucleotides line up with TRBD1. Germline loops: CDR1 SGHTS, CDR2 YDEGEE. V dropped 4 bases and J dropped 14; count of bases not matched to a gene: 7. This CDR3 is built from 12 residues. The CDR3 DNA sequence: TGTGCCAGCAGCCCGGACAGGGGGCGATTTTACTTC. Protein: CASSPDRGRFYF.

This clone was counted ten times or more. V gene TRBV7-9 combines with J gene TRBJ2-3; TRBD2 matches at 10 bases. The CDR3 has 16 amino acids. Germline CDR1 reads SEHNR; CDR2 reads FQNEAQ (reference sequence). Trimming cost V 6 bases and J 4 bases; bases outside gene matches: 10. Here the CDR3 reads CASSYILAGFSDTQYF. The CDR3 DNA is TGTGCCAGCAGTTACATACTAGCGGGATTTTCAGATACGCAGTATTTT.

V gene TRBV5-1 combines with J gene TRBJ2-1; 7 nucleotides match TRBD2. The germline gives CDR1 SGHRS, CDR2 YFSETQ. With V trimmed by 4 bases and J by 0 bases, 7 bases remained unmatched. The CDR3 has 16 amino acids. The CDR3 bases are TGCGCCAGCAGCCCCAGGGTAGCGGGCTCCTACAATGAGCAGTTCTTC. It encodes CASSPRVAGSYNEQFF.

This clone was detected only a few times. The chain carries TRBV20-1 and TRBJ2-5; D is unclear. Germline V CDR1 and CDR2: DFQATT, SNEGSKA (reference sequence). Trimming removed 6 bases from V and 6 bases from J, with 5 bases in between. There are 9 residues in the CDR3. CDR3 coding DNA: TGCAGTGCCGCAAAGACCCAGTACTTC. Encoded protein: CSAAKTQYF.

The rearrangement links TRBV11-3 to TRBJ2-7; no firm D call. This CDR3 spans 14 amino acids. Trimming pared 5 bases from V and 2 bases from J, leaving 13 bases between. CDR1 is SGHNT and CDR2 is YENEEA in the germline V gene. The CDR3 here is CASSPKDRPYEQYF. For the CDR3, the DNA is TGTGCCAGCAGCCCAAAGGACCGCCCCTACGAGCAGTACTTC.

The chain is built from TRBV14 and TRBJ2-7; D unresolved. Germline CDR1 SGHDN, CDR2 FVKESK. This CDR3 is built from 14 residues. V was trimmed by 0 bases and J by 1 base, leaving 7 bases between them. The CDR3 nucleotides read TGTGCCAGCAGCCAAGATAGGCGTTCCTACGAGCAGTACTTC. Translated, it gives CASSQDRRSYEQYF.

The chain carries TRBV28 and TRBJ2-7, with D tentatively TRBD1 (5 bases). From germline, CDR1 is MDHEN and CDR2 SYDVKM. The germline V and J ends were trimmed by 6 bases and 5 bases, with 17 bases remaining between them. The CDR3 contains 14 residues. The CDR3 loop is CASSDKGVSHEQYF. Written as DNA, the CDR3 is TGTGCCAGCAGCGATAAAGGGGTCTCGCACGAGCAGTACTTC.

The chain links TRBV13 to TRBJ2-7; D is unclear. This CDR3 is 14 amino acids long. V lost 0 bases, J lost 0 bases, and 6 bases lay in between. CDR1 is PRHDT and CDR2 is FYEKMQ in the germline V gene (reference sequence). CDR3 DNA: TGTGCCAGCAGCTTAGGAGGTTCCTCCTACGAGCAGTACTTC. This sequence encodes CASSLGGSSYEQYF.

Concerning this clone itself: An end of the junction does not agree with germline; a read error may underlie this. V is TRBV28 and J is TRBJ1-5; 8 positions agree with TRBD1. CDR1 is MDHEN, CDR2 SYDVKM, per germline. This CDR3 has 14 amino acids. The CDR3 spells CASRRTGNNRPQHF. In DNA, the CDR3 is TGTGCCAGCAGACGGACAGGGAACAATCGGCCCCAGCATTTT.

A few counts support this clone. The J gene is TRBJ1-1, the V gene TRBV5-4; D uncertain. Germline V gene sequence: CDR1 SGHNT, CDR2 YYREEE (reference sequence). The germline V and J ends were trimmed by 2 bases and 1 base, with 9 bases remaining between them. The CDR3 totals 14 residues. For the CDR3, the DNA is TGTGCCAGCAGCTTCTCTACGGGGAACACTGAAGCTTTCTTT. Residues: CASSFSTGNTEAFF.

The table lists this clone with a count of one. V gene TRBV11-3 combines with J gene TRBJ2-4; 8 nucleotides align to TRBD1. This CDR3 has 14 amino acids. With 4 bases clipped from V and 7 bases from J, the junction kept 6 bases outside the gene matches. Germline-derived CDR1 and CDR2 are SGHNT and YENEEA. The CDR3 DNA is TGTGCCAGCAGCTGGACGGGACAGGACAACATTCAGTACTTC. Protein: CASSWTGQDNIQYF.

This sequence joins TRBV6-6 and TRBJ1-2, with 7 bases identical to TRBD1. The V gene's germline CDR1 is MNHNY and CDR2 SVGAGI (reference sequence). CDR3 length: 13 residues. Unmatched junction bases numbered 6, after V lost 6 bases and J lost 5 bases. CDR3 protein: CASSPTGEYGYTF. As DNA, the CDR3 is TGTGCCAGCAGCCCTACAGGGGAGTATGGCTACACCTTC.

This clone showed up just a few times. The chain links TRBV5-4 to TRBJ2-5; 11 nucleotides match TRBD2. The CDR3 extends over 15 amino acids. Per germline, CDR1 SGHNT and CDR2 YYREEE (reference sequence). Trimming at V came to 0 bases and at J to 5 bases, leaving 3 bases not matched to a gene. CDR3 nucleotides: TGTGCCAGCAGCTTGGTAGCGGGAGGGGCGGAGACCCAGTACTTC. Translation gives CASSLVAGGAETQYF.

This chain joins TRBV5-1 and TRBJ1-2, with a possible D match to TRBD1 (6 bases). The germline V gene has CDR1 SGHRS and CDR2 YFSETQ. CDR3 length equals 15 residues. V was trimmed by 5 bases and J by 3 bases, leaving 17 bases between them. The CDR3, as DNA: TGCGCCAGCAGTCCCTGGGACAAGGCACACTATGGCTACACCTTC. Amino acid sequence: CASSPWDKAHYGYTF.

The chain joins TRBV20-1 to TRBJ1-5, with D perhaps matching TRBD1 (6 bases). Germline V gene data show CDR1 as DFQATT and CDR2 as SNEGSKA (reference sequence). This CDR3 spans 10 amino acids. Deletions cut 5 bases from V and 9 bases from J, with 8 bases between. The CDR3 coding sequence is TGCAGTGCTGACAGGCCGCCCCAGCATTTT. As protein: CSADRPPQHF.

Regarding this clone: Other DNA sequences in the sample encode the same CDR3. The chain couples TRBV18 to TRBJ2-7; 11 nucleotides match TRBD2. V was pared by 6 bases and J by 3 bases, with 4 bases of the junction left unmatched. Germline V CDR1 and CDR2: KGHSH, LQKENI. The CDR3 spans 14 residues. CDR3 bases: TGTGCCAGCTCTCCGCTAGCGGGAGGCTACGAGCAGTACTTC. Its protein is CASSPLAGGYEQYF.

J is TRBJ1-4 and V is TRBV6-1; D ambiguous. CDR1 and CDR2 from the germline V gene are MNHNS and SASEGT. Trimming took 10 bases from V and 7 from J, leaving 16 bases between them. There are 13 residues in the CDR3. The CDR3 bases are TGTGCCATTCGACACCTAGGAAGTGAAAAACTGTTTTTT. Translating gives CAIRHLGSEKLFF.

The genes are TRBV4-2 and TRBJ1-2, with D possibly matching TRBD1 (5 bases). The CDR3 sequence is 15 residues long. V lost 1 base, J lost 5 bases, and 14 bases lay in between. CDR1 and CDR2 from the germline V gene are LGHNA and YNFKEQ. In nucleotides, the CDR3 is TGTGCCAGCAGCCAAGCCCGGCAGGGATGGTATGGCTACACCTTC. Protein sequence: CASSQARQGWYGYTF.

The rearrangement uses TRBV28 and TRBJ2-3; no firm D call. The germline V and J ends were trimmed by 6 bases and 2 bases, with 9 bases remaining between them. This CDR3 is built from 13 residues. The germline gives CDR1 MDHEN, CDR2 SYDVKM. The CDR3 is CASSHQLTDTQYF. As DNA, the CDR3 is TGTGCCAGCAGCCACCAACTCACAGATACGCAGTATTTT.

The J gene is TRBJ2-7, the V gene TRBV27; 9 positions match TRBD1. V was pared by 5 bases and J by 5 bases, with 4 bases of the junction left unmatched. The CDR3 runs 13 residues. CDR1 is MNHEY, CDR2 SMNVEV, per germline (reference sequence). CDR3 in DNA: TGTGCCAGCAGTCCCAGGACAGGGGACGAGCAGTACTTC. Its translation is CASSPRTGDEQYF.

This rearrangement joins TRBV11-2 to TRBJ2-3; maybe TRBD2 (5 bases). The V gene lost 3 bases and the J gene lost 4 bases, with 11 bases spanning the gap. This CDR3 contains 14 residues. Germline V gives CDR1 SGHAT, CDR2 FQNNGV. CDR3 DNA: TGTGCCAGCAGCTTTGCTCTAGCAGCAGATACGCAGTATTTT. This translates into CASSFALAADTQYF. Full variable domain (remainder filled in from reference TRBV11-2 and TRBJ2-3): EAGVAQSPRYKIIEKRQSVAFWCNPISGHATLYWYQQILGQGPKLLIQFQNNGVVDDSQLPKDRFSAERLKGVDSTLKIQPAKLEDSAVYLCASSFALAADTQYFGPGTRLTVL.

V gene TRBV28 combines with J gene TRBJ2-6; possible D gene TRBD2, 5 bases. The CDR3 consists of 16 residues. Germline assignment: CDR1 MDHEN and CDR2 SYDVKM. The V and J ends lost 4 bases and 3 bases respectively, with 13 bases between them. CDR3 bases: TGTGCCAGCAGTTCCCTAGCCCAATTTGGGGCCAACGTCCTGACTTTC. Encoded protein: CASSSLAQFGANVLTF.

The chain is built from TRBV5-1 and TRBJ2-7; D uncertain. The CDR3 has 16 amino acids. V was clipped by 0 bases and J by 1 base, with 14 bases between them. Germline V CDR1 and CDR2: SGHRS, YFSETQ. CDR3 loop: CASSLAGQTQSYEQYF. As DNA, the CDR3 is TGCGCCAGCAGCTTGGCAGGCCAGACCCAATCCTACGAGCAGTACTTC.

The gene calls are TRBV30 and TRBJ1-2; 11 bases are a match to TRBD1. J lost 6 bases, V lost 4 bases, and 7 bases had no gene match. Per the germline V gene, CDR1 is GTSNPN and CDR2 is SVGIG (reference sequence). This CDR3 contains 14 residues. The DNA for the CDR3 is TGTGCCTGGAATCCGGACAGGGGGCTACATGGCTACACCTTC. Its protein product is CAWNPDRGLHGYTF.

This clone was seen more than once but under ten times. The rearrangement links TRBV4-3 to TRBJ1-2; no clear D gene. The germline gives CDR1 LGHNA, CDR2 YSLEER. This CDR3 is built from 13 residues. The V end lost 1 base, the J end lost 8 bases, and 11 bases lay between the germline ends. CDR3 DNA sequence: TGCGCCAGCAGCCAAGCCGCCGGGTTGGGCTACACCTTC. Its translation: CASSQAAGLGYTF.